These 25 T cell receptor beta chains share one sample of origin, sequenced in a study of chemoradiotherapy in HPV16-positive cancers. The repertoire was sequenced with immunoSEQ multiplex PCR; TCRdb's copy has only in-frame clones and lacks some. The repertoire holds around 30,000 clones, with about 90% as singletons. This specimen was blood, taken from a patient who underwent chemoradiotherapy. All receptors derive from a human donor with HPV-associated anogenital cancer.

The chain is built from TRBV11-2 and TRBJ2-7; D is possibly TRBD1 (5 bases). Looked up from germline, CDR1 is SGHAT and CDR2 is FQNNGV. V was cut by 2 bases and J by 4 bases, with 9 bases left in between. The length of the CDR3 is 13 residues. The DNA of the CDR3 is TGTGCCAGCAGCTTACAGGGATTGTACGAGCAGTACTTC. The encoded protein is CASSLQGLYEQYF. The variable domain in full, completed from reference TRBV11-2 and TRBJ2-7, reads EAGVAQSPRYKIIEKRQSVAFWCNPISGHATLYWYQQILGQGPKLLIQFQNNGVVDDSQLPKDRFSAERLKGVDSTLKIQPAKLEDSAVYLCASSLQGLYEQYFGPGTRLTVT.

This clone was counted between two and nine times. The rearrangement joins TRBV30 to TRBJ1-5, with 7 bases identical to TRBD1. J was trimmed by 2 bases and V by 5 bases; bases with no gene match: 3. The CDR3 spans 13 residues. The germline CDR1 and CDR2 sequences are GTSNPN and SVGIG (reference sequence). CDR3 in DNA: TGTGCCTGGGACAGGGATGGCAATCAGCCCCAGCATTTT. Its protein product is CAWDRDGNQPQHF. The complete variable domain, with remaining parts taken from reference TRBV30 and TRBJ1-5, reads SQTIHQWPATLVQPVGSPLSLECTVEGTSNPNLYWYRQAAGRGLQLLFYSVGIGQISSEVPQNLSASRPQDRQFILSSKKLLLSDSGFYLCAWDRDGNQPQHFGDGTRLSIL.

The chain is built from TRBV2 and TRBJ1-2, with TRBD1 matching 10 bases. J lost 4 bases, V lost 4 bases, and 9 bases had no gene match. This CDR3 is 16 amino acids long. The V gene's germline CDR1 is SNHLY and CDR2 FYNNEI. CDR3 in DNA: TGTGCCAGCAGTGTGGACCGGGACAGGGGTGCCTATGGCTACACCTTC. Translation gives CASSVDRDRGAYGYTF.

The chain links TRBV28 to TRBJ1-2, with TRBD1 matching over 9 bases. Germline assignment: CDR1 MDHEN and CDR2 SYDVKM. This CDR3 spans 15 amino acids. J lost 7 bases, V lost 5 bases, and 11 bases had no gene match. CDR3 DNA sequence: TGTGCCAGCAGTATACCTAACAGGGGGCAAAGTGGCTACACCTTC. Translated: CASSIPNRGQSGYTF.

V usage is TRBV7-6 and J usage is TRBJ2-2; maybe TRBD1 (5 bases). Trimming took off 5 bases at V and 5 bases at J, with 9 bases between the two ends. Germline CDR1 reads SGHVS; CDR2 reads FNYEAQ. CDR3 length equals 13 residues. The CDR3 DNA sequence: TGTGCCAGCAGCCTCAGGGAAACCGGGGAGCTGTTTTTT. It codes for CASSLRETGELFF.

This clone was detected once. V gene TRBV28 combines with J gene TRBJ1-2; a weak D match, TRBD1 (6 bases). V dropped 2 bases and J dropped 5 bases, with 9 bases sitting between them. Germline assignment: CDR1 MDHEN and CDR2 SYDVKM. The CDR3 has 13 residues. The CDR3 spells CASSLGQGYGYTF. The CDR3 nucleotides read TGTGCCAGCAGTTTAGGCCAGGGGTATGGCTACACCTTC.

This chain uses TRBV30 with TRBJ2-2, with D unresolved. There are 14 residues in the CDR3. Trimming removed 0 bases at V and 1 base at J, with 6 bases between. Germline assignment: CDR1 GTSNPN and CDR2 SVGIG (reference sequence). The CDR3 coding sequence is TGTGCCTGGAGTGTGGTAGTGAACACCGGGGAGCTGTTTTTT. Translating it yields CAWSVVVNTGELFF.

J is TRBJ2-7 and V is TRBV11-2; 8 bases are a match to TRBD1. The CDR3 length is 16 residues. CDR1 SGHAT and CDR2 FQNNGV come from the germline V gene. Trimming at V came to 7 bases and at J to 4 bases, leaving 15 bases not matched to a gene. CDR3 amino acids: CASTHSPGTGPYEQYF. The CDR3 nucleotides are TGTGCCAGCACTCATTCTCCCGGGACAGGTCCGTACGAGCAGTACTTC.

The genes are TRBV7-9 and TRBJ2-5; D is undetermined. Trimming took 1 base from V and 1 from J, leaving 10 bases between them. The CDR3 totals 15 residues. The germline gives CDR1 SEHNR, CDR2 FQNEAQ (reference sequence). CDR3 coding DNA: TGTGCCAGCAGCTTAGGGTGGGTGGCCCAAGAGACCCAGTACTTC. It encodes CASSLGWVAQETQYF.

This sequence joins TRBV25-1 and TRBJ1-4, with 7 bases lining up with TRBD1. Per germline, CDR1 MGHDK and CDR2 SYGVNS. The trim removed 2 bases at V and 8 bases at J, leaving 8 bases unmatched. CDR3 length: 15 amino acids. CDR3 sequence: CASSEPQGGGEKLFF. The CDR3 DNA reads as TGTGCCAGCAGTGAACCCCAGGGGGGGGGAGAAAAACTGTTTTTT. Full variable domain (remainder filled in from reference TRBV25-1 and TRBJ1-4): EADIYQTPRYLVIGTGKKITLECSQTMGHDKMYWYQQDPGMELHLIHYSYGVNSTEKGDLSSESTVSRIRTEHFPLTLESARPSHTSQYLCASSEPQGGGEKLFFGSGTQLSVL.

In this sample, this clone turned up once. The chain is built from TRBV25-1 and TRBJ2-7; no firm D call. The germline V gene has CDR1 MGHDK and CDR2 SYGVNS. V shed 5 bases and J shed 3 bases, with 8 bases lying between them. This CDR3 is 12 amino acids long. The CDR3 DNA reads as TGTGCCAGCAGTTTAATCGACTACGAGCAGTACTTC. This codes for CASSLIDYEQYF.

The rearrangement uses TRBV30 and TRBJ2-7, with 8 bases identical to TRBD2. CDR3 length equals 13 residues. Germline CDR1 and CDR2: GTSNPN and SVGIG (reference sequence). Unmatched junction bases numbered 6, after V lost 2 bases and J lost 6 bases. The CDR3 sequence is CAWSSGREAEQYF. CDR3 in DNA: TGTGCCTGGAGTAGCGGGAGAGAAGCCGAGCAGTACTTC.

The chain recombines TRBV6-5 with TRBJ1-5; 8 bases line up with TRBD1. Germline V gives CDR1 MNHEY, CDR2 SVGAGI. The CDR3 runs to 15 residues. Trimming took 0 bases from V and 7 from J; bases not matched to a gene: 5. In DNA, the CDR3 is TGTGCCAGCAGTTACTCCGGACAGGGAAGGCAGCCCCAGCATTTT. Translating it yields CASSYSGQGRQPQHF.

The V call is TRBV7-9, the J call TRBJ2-7, with D possibly being TRBD2 (5 bases). Germline V lookup: CDR1 SEHNR, CDR2 FQNEAQ (reference sequence). The ends were cut back, 6 bases at V and 0 bases at J, with 12 bases in the middle. The CDR3 sequence is 14 residues long. This CDR3 reads CASRSGGSSYEQYF. CDR3 coding DNA: TGTGCCAGCAGGTCTGGCGGGTCCTCCTACGAGCAGTACTTC. The full variable domain, with the rest looked up from reference TRBV7-9 and TRBJ2-7, is DTGVSQNPRHKITKRGQNVTFRCDPISEHNRLYWYRQTLGQGPEFLTYFQNEAQLEKSRLLSDRFSAERPKGSFSTLEIQRTEQGDSAMYLCASRSGGSSYEQYFGPGTRLTVT.

The chain has TRBV18 and TRBJ2-3; the D is unclear. V was clipped by 4 bases and J by 3 bases, with 14 bases between them. The length of the CDR3 is 15 residues. Germline V lookup: CDR1 KGHSH, CDR2 LQKENI. The CDR3 reads CASSRSHAITDTQYF. In DNA, the CDR3 is TGTGCCAGCTCACGATCACATGCCATAACAGATACGCAGTATTTT.

The rearrangement links TRBV10-3 to TRBJ1-1; D ambiguous. The CDR3 contains 16 residues. Deletions cut 2 bases from V and 5 bases from J, with 18 bases between. CDR1 is ENHRY, CDR2 SYGVKD, per germline. The CDR3 spells CAISEPSTSGDTEAFF. The CDR3 nucleotides are TGTGCCATCAGTGAGCCGTCGACGTCCGGGGATACTGAAGCTTTCTTT.

This chain uses TRBV5-4 with TRBJ2-5; D unresolved. Trimming removed 2 bases from V and 5 bases from J, with 10 bases in between. CDR1 is SGHNT, CDR2 YYREEE, per germline (reference sequence). The CDR3 totals 13 residues. As DNA, the CDR3 is TGTGCCAGCAGCTTCTTCGGATTTGAGACCCAGTACTTC. Protein: CASSFFGFETQYF.

This rearrangement joins TRBV7-2 to TRBJ2-1; 11 bases agree with TRBD2. The length of the CDR3 is 16 residues. Per germline, CDR1 SGHTA and CDR2 FQGNSA. The trim removed 6 bases at V and 4 bases at J, leaving 8 bases unmatched. The DNA of the CDR3 is TGTGCCAGCAGTTTTGTTAGCGGGGGGGATTACAATGAGCAGTTCTTC. Its protein product is CASSFVSGGDYNEQFF. The full variable domain, in which reference TRBV7-2 and TRBJ2-1 provide the parts outside the CDR3, is GAGVSQSPSNKVTEKGKDVELRCDPISGHTALYWYRQSLGQGLEFLIYFQGNSAPDKSGLPSDRFSAERTGGSVSTLTIQRTQQEDSAVYLCASSFVSGGDYNEQFFGPGTRLTVL.

CDR3 region: CASSIVAGGDTGELFF. DNA of the CDR3: TGTGCCAGTAGTATAGTGGCGGGGGGGGACACCGGGGAGCTGTTTTTT. The rearrangement links TRBV19 to TRBJ2-2, with TRBD2 identical over 9 bases. Germline assignment: CDR1 LNHDA and CDR2 SQIVND (reference sequence). The CDR3 is 16 residues long. V lost 1 base and J lost 3; bases outside the gene matches: 3.

The chain carries TRBV2 and TRBJ1-4; the D gene is possibly TRBD1 (6 bases). V shed 1 base and J shed 4 bases, with 10 bases lying between them. Germline V gene data show CDR1 as SNHLY and CDR2 as FYNNEI. There are 15 residues in the CDR3. The CDR3 sequence: CASSEGGAGNEKLFF. In DNA form, the CDR3 reads TGTGCCAGCAGTGAAGGGGGGGCCGGTAATGAAAAACTGTTTTTT.

V gene TRBV2 combines with J gene TRBJ2-7, with D unclear. Germline CDR1 SNHLY, CDR2 FYNNEI. V was shortened by 2 bases and J by 7 bases, with 3 bases between the two germline ends. The CDR3 loop spans 10 amino acids. The CDR3 bases are TGTGCCAGCAGTGAAAGTGAGCAGTACTTC. Translation gives CASSESEQYF.

The V call is TRBV10-3, the J call TRBJ2-7; the D gene is possibly TRBD1 (5 bases). The CDR3 sequence is 14 residues long. From germline, CDR1 is ENHRY and CDR2 SYGVKD. V gave up 6 bases and J gave up 0 bases, with 12 bases separating them. The CDR3 spells CAIRDKMSSYEQYF. The CDR3, as DNA: TGTGCCATCAGGGACAAAATGAGCTCCTACGAGCAGTACTTC.

The V gene is TRBV10-2, the J gene TRBJ1-1; D ambiguous. V was shortened by 6 bases and J by 3 bases, with 5 bases between the two germline ends. The CDR3 extends over 11 amino acids. Germline V gene sequence: CDR1 WSHSY, CDR2 SAAADI. The CDR3 region is CASRTDTEAFF. The CDR3 nucleotides are TGCGCCAGCAGGACGGACACTGAAGCTTTCTTT.

The gene calls are TRBV5-1 and TRBJ2-7, with 7 positions matching TRBD1. Germline CDR1 is SGHRS and CDR2 is YFSETQ. This CDR3 spans 15 amino acids. Unmatched junction bases numbered 6, after V lost 3 bases and J lost 0 bases. The CDR3 bases are TGCGCCAGCAGCTCACAGGGGACCAGCTCCTACGAGCAGTACTTC. It specifies CASSSQGTSSYEQYF.

The chain joins TRBV7-9 to TRBJ2-3, with D perhaps TRBD1 (5 bases). CDR1 is SEHNR and CDR2 is FQNEAQ in the germline V gene (reference sequence). The CDR3 extends over 14 amino acids. The germline V and J ends were trimmed by 3 bases and 6 bases, with 13 bases remaining between them. CDR3 in DNA: TGTGCCAGCAGCTTGGGGCGGCTAAGGGATACGCAGTATTTT. Protein sequence: CASSLGRLRDTQYF. Variable domain in full (rest from reference TRBV7-9 and TRBJ2-3): DTGVSQNPRHKITKRGQNVTFRCDPISEHNRLYWYRQTLGQGPEFLTYFQNEAQLEKSRLLSDRFSAERPKGSFSTLEIQRTEQGDSAMYLCASSLGRLRDTQYFGPGTRLTVL.